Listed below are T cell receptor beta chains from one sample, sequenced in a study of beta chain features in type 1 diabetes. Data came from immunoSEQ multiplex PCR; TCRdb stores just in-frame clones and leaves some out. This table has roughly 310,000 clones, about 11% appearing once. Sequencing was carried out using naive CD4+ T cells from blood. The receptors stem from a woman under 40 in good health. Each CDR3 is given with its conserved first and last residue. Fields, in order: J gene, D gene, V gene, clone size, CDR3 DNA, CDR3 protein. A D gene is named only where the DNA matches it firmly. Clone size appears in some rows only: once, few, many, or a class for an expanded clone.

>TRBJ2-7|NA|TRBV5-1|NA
TGCGCCAGCAGCTTGGAGGCAGGAACCTACGAGCAGTACTTC
CASSLEAGTYEQYF
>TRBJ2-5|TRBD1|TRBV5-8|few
TGTGCCAGCAGCTTGCAGGGGGTAGAGACCCAGTACTTC
CASSLQGVETQYF
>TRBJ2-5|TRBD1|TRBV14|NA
TGTGCCAGCTCAGGGGGCCTCCAAGAGACCCAGTACTTC
CASSGGLQETQYF
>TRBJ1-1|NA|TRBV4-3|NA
TGCGCCAGCAGCCAAGATCGGCAGGGGCTACGGAACACTGAAGCTTTCTTT
CASSQDRQGLRNTEAFF
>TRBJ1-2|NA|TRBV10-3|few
TGTGCCATCAGTGTTCGAGAGGATGGCTACACCTTC
CAISVREDGYTF
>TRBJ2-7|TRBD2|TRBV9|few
TGTGCCAGCAGCGTAGTAGGAGGCGGGAGGGACGAGCAGTACTTC
CASSVVGGGRDEQYF
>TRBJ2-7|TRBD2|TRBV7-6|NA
TGTGCCAGCAGCCCCTGGACTAGCGGACCCTACGAGCAGTACTTC
CASSPWTSGPYEQYF
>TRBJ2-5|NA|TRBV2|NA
TGTGCCAGCAGTGAAGCGCTTCGGACAGACGAAGAGACCCAGTACTTC
CASSEALRTDEETQYF
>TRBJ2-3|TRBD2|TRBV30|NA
TGTGCCTGGAAAGCGGGAGGCGCAGATACGCAGTATTTT
CAWKAGGADTQYF
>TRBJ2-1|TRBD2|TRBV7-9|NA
TGTGCCAGCAGCTCCGGGGGGCTAGCGGGAGACGCGTTCTTC
CASSSGGLAGDAFF
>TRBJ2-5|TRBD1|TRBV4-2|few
TGTGCCAGCAGCCAAGAACTACAGGGGTCCTACCAAGAGACCCAGTACTTC
CASSQELQGSYQETQYF
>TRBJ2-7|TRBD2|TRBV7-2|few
TGTGCCAGCTGTCGTGTAGCGGGGAGGGGGGACGAGCAGTACTTC
CASCRVAGRGDEQYF
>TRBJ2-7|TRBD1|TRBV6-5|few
TGTGCCAGCAGCAAGACAGGGGGCTACGAGCAGTACTTC
CASSKTGGYEQYF
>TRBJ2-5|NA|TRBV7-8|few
TGTGCCAGCAGCTTAACTAAGACTAGAATACAAGAGACCCAGTACTTC
CASSLTKTRIQETQYF
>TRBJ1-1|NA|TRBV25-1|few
TGTGCCAGCAGTGTGGGGCAAAGAACTTTGAACACTGAAGCTTTCTTT
CASSVGQRTLNTEAFF
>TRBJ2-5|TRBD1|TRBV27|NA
TGTGCCAGCAGCCCGGACAGGGGGCGCTTGGAGACCCAGTACTTC
CASSPDRGRLETQYF
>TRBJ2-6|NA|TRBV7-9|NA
TGTGCCAGCAGCTTCAGCTCTGGGGCCAACGTCCTGACTTTC
CASSFSSGANVLTF
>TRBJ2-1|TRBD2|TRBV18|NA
TGTGCCAGCTCACCACCGGCCTGGAGCGGGAGCTCCTACAATGAGCAGTTCTTC
CASSPPAWSGSSYNEQFF
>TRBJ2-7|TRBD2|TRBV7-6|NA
TGTGCCAGCAGCACAGGTAGCGGGAGACTCGACCACGAGCAGTACTTC
CASSTGSGRLDHEQYF
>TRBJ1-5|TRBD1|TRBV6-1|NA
TGTGCCAGCAGTGGACAGGGGGGCAATCAGCCCCAGCATTTT
CASSGQGGNQPQHF
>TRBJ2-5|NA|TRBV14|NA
TGTGCCAGCAGCCAAGATAGGGGACTTCGAGCGAAGACCCAGTACTTC
CASSQDRGLRAKTQYF
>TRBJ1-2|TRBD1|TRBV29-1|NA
TGCAGCGTTTCTTCTACAGGGGGGTATGGCTACACCTTC
CSVSSTGGYGYTF
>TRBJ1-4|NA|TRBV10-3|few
TGTGCCATCAGTGACCCCGGGAGGGTCGGCGAAAAACTGTTTTTT
CAISDPGRVGEKLFF
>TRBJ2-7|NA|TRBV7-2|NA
TGTGCCAGCAGCCATGGACTTTCTTTCTACGAGCAGTACTTC
CASSHGLSFYEQYF
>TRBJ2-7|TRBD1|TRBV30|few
TGTGCCTGGAGTGTACACTGGGACAGGACGACCTACGAGCAGTACTTC
CAWSVHWDRTTYEQYF
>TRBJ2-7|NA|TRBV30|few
TGTGCCTGGAGTGTGGGTCTAGCGCAAGACGAGCAGTACTTC
CAWSVGLAQDEQYF
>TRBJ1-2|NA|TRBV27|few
TGTGCCAGCAGTCGGGCAGGGCGCTATGGCTACACCTTC
CASSRAGRYGYTF
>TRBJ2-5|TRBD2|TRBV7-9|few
TGTGCCAGCAGCCCAACTAGCGGGAGGGCCTCGGGAGAAGAGACCCAGTACTTC
CASSPTSGRASGEETQYF
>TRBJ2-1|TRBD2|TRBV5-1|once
TGCGCCAGCAGTTCACTAGCGGGGTCCTACAATGAGCAGTTCTTC
CASSSLAGSYNEQFF
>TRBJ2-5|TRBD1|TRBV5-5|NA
TGTGCCAGCAGCAGACAGGGTCAAGAGACCCAGTACTTC
CASSRQGQETQYF
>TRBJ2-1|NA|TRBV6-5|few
TGTGCCAGCAGTCCCGGGAGCTATTACAATGAGCAGTTCTTC
CASSPGSYYNEQFF
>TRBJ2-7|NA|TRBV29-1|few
TGCAGCGTTGTGTTCAGGTCCTCCTACGAGCAGTACTTC
CSVVFRSSYEQYF
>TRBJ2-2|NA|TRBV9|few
TGTGCCAGCAGCCCCGACCGCGGGCGTCGCACCGGGGAGCTGTTTTTT
CASSPDRGRRTGELFF
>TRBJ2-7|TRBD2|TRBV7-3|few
TGTGCCAGCAGCTTAACTAGCGGGCCTAGCTACGAGCAGTACTTC
CASSLTSGPSYEQYF
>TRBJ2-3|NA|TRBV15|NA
TGTGCCACCAGCAGAAAGGGTGAGGGCGCAGATACGCAGTATTTT
CATSRKGEGADTQYF
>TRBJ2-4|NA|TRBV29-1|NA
TGCAGCGTTGTTCGGGTGGACAAAAACATTCAGTACTTC
CSVVRVDKNIQYF
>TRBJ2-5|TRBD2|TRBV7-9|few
TGTGCCAGCCGTCCGGGACTAGCGGATACGTACCAAGAGACCCAGTACTTC
CASRPGLADTYQETQYF
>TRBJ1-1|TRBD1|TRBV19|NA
TGTGCCAGTAGTCGGACGGACAGGGGTAAGGTGAACACTGAAGCTTTCTTT
CASSRTDRGKVNTEAFF
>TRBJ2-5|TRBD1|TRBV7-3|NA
TGTGCCAGCAGCCCAGGGGGACAAGAGACCCAGTACTTC
CASSPGGQETQYF
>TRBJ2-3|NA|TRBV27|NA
TGTGCCAGCAGTCTACCAGGGGCTGATACGCAGTATTTT
CASSLPGADTQYF
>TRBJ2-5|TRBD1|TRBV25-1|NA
TGTGCCAGCAGTGAAGTTTACAGGGGGACCCAGTACTTC
CASSEVYRGTQYF
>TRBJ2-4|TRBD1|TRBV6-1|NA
TGTGCCAGCAGTTCCGGACAGGTAGCCAAAAACATTCAGTACTTC
CASSSGQVAKNIQYF
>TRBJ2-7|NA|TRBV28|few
TGTGCCACCAGTTCGGGGATATACGAGCAGTACTTC
CATSSGIYEQYF
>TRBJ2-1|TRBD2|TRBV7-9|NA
TGTGCCAGCAGCCACCCTAGCGGACTCTCCTACAATGAGCAGTTCTTC
CASSHPSGLSYNEQFF
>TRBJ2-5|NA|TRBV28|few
TGTGCCAGCATCGGGGGAAGTCATGAGACCCAGTACTTC
CASIGGSHETQYF
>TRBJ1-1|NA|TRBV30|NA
TGTGCCTGTTCCAGTCAGCTCCCCGGGGGGGCTTTCTTT
CACSSQLPGGAFF
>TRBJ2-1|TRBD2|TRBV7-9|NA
TGTGCCAGCAGCTCCGGACTAGCTCGGTACAATGAGCAGTTCTTC
CASSSGLARYNEQFF
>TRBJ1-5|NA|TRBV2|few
TGTGCCAGCAGTCTCTCAGGATTTAGCAATCAGCCCCAGCATTTT
CASSLSGFSNQPQHF
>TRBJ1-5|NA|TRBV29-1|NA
TGCAGCGTTGAAGATCAGGATCAGCCCCAGCATTTT
CSVEDQDQPQHF
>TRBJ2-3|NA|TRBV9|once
TGTGCCAGCAGCGTTGGCAGAAGCACAGATACGCAGTATTTT
CASSVGRSTDTQYF
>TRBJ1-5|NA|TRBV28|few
TGTGCCAGCAGTTCAGGGTCTCAGCCCCAGCATTTT
CASSSGSQPQHF
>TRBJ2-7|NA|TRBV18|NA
TGTGCCAGCTCACCAAGGACAGACCCGGCTGAGCAGTACTTC
CASSPRTDPAEQYF
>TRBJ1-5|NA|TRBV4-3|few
TGCGCCAGCAGCCAAGTGGGGGGGACTAGCAATCAGCCCCAGCATTTT
CASSQVGGTSNQPQHF
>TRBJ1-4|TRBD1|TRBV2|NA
TGTGCCAGCAGTCCCGACAGGGCCGGAGATGAAAAACTGTTTTTT
CASSPDRAGDEKLFF
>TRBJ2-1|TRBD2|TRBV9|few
TGTGCCAGCAGCGTAGCTAGCGGGACCTACAATGAGCAGTTCTTC
CASSVASGTYNEQFF
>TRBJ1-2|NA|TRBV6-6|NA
TGTGCCAGCAGGTCCACAGGGAACTATGGCTACACCTTC
CASRSTGNYGYTF
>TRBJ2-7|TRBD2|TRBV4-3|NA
TGCGCCAGCAGCCAAGATTGGGGGGGGAGCTCCTACGAGCAGTACTTC
CASSQDWGGSSYEQYF